What follows are 9 T cell receptor beta chains derived from one specimen sequenced in a study of Ad26.COV2.S vaccination and SARS-CoV-2 variants. Regarding treatment: some 19 received Ad26.COV2.S at low or high dose, single or two shots; several received placebo; per-sample allocation not given. Sampling occurred on day 63 after the first vaccine or placebo injection. The assay was immunoSEQ multiplex PCR, and TCRdb's table has in-frame clones only and misses some. The sample consists of about 500,000 clones, 80% to 90% of them appearing once. The sample here was peripheral blood, taken in a trial of Ad26.COV2.S vaccine versus placebo. These receptors all come from a person between 18 and 60 years old who received the Ad26.COV2.S COVID-19 vaccine or a placebo.

The chain combines TRBV19 with TRBJ1-1, with D possibly matching TRBD1 (5 bases). V dropped 3 bases and J dropped 1 base, with 12 bases sitting between them. CDR3 size: 15 residues. Germline CDR1 is LNHDA and CDR2 is SQIVND (reference sequence). In nucleotides, the CDR3 is TGTGCCAGTAGTATCGCCGGGACCGCGAACACTGAAGCTTTCTTT. Translated: CASSIAGTANTEAFF.

In DNA form, the CDR3 reads TGTGCCAGCAGTGACGCAGGGTTCACAATGGCTTTCTTT. It codes for CASSDAGFTMAFF. This sequence joins TRBV2 and TRBJ1-1; TRBD1 is a possible D gene (5 bases). V gave up 3 bases and J gave up 11 bases, with 16 bases separating them. Per germline, CDR1 SNHLY and CDR2 FYNNEI. The CDR3 spans 13 residues. Variable domain in full (rest from reference TRBV2 and TRBJ1-1): EPEVTQTPSHQVTQMGQEVILRCVPISNHLYFYWYRQILGQKVEFLVSFYNNEISEKSEIFDDQFSVERPDGSNFTLKIRSTKLEDSAMYFCASSDAGFTMAFFGQGTRLTVV.

This chain joins TRBV18 and TRBJ1-4, with a possible D match to TRBD1 (5 bases). Germline lookup yields CDR1 KGHSH and CDR2 LQKENI. The V and J ends lost 3 bases and 4 bases respectively, with 15 bases between them. This CDR3 has 16 amino acids. The CDR3 sequence: CASSPTQTGFNEKLFF. The CDR3 coding sequence is TGTGCCAGCTCACCGACCCAAACAGGATTTAATGAAAAACTGTTTTTT.

The chain links TRBV4-2 to TRBJ2-7; tentative D call: TRBD2 (6 bases). The germline V and J ends were trimmed by 4 bases and 5 bases, with 15 bases remaining between them. The CDR3 extends over 14 amino acids. CDR1 and CDR2 (germline): LGHNA, YNFKEQ. Written as DNA, the CDR3 is TGTGCCAGCAGCCCAGCCGGGGGAGTCCACGAGCAGTACTTC. Translating it yields CASSPAGGVHEQYF.

The chain couples TRBV5-1 to TRBJ1-2, with D uncertain. V was cut by 0 bases and J by 2 bases, with 11 bases left in between. CDR1 and CDR2 (germline): SGHRS, YFSETQ. The CDR3 length is 15 residues. CDR3 DNA: TGCGCCAGCAGCTTGGTGGAAATGGGGAACTATGGCTACACCTTC. Protein product: CASSLVEMGNYGYTF.

This clone has only one observation. The chain has TRBV12-3 or TRBV12-4 and TRBJ1-3; D unclear. V lost 3 bases, J lost 4 bases, and 7 bases lay in between. The CDR3 has 13 amino acids. Written as DNA, the CDR3 is TGTGCCAGCAGTTTCCGACTGGGAAACACCATATATTTT. This sequence encodes CASSFRLGNTIYF.

This clone was seen just once. Relative to the germline gene, one junction end is altered; a read error may explain this. The rearrangement joins TRBV7-7 to TRBJ1-1, with unresolved D. This CDR3 has 13 amino acids. Germline V gene sequence: CDR1 SSHAT, CDR2 FNYEAQ (reference sequence). CDR3 residues: CASSLLRNTEAFF. CDR3 DNA sequence: TGTGCTAGCAGCTTATTACGTAACACTGAAGCTTTCTTT.

The chain's CDR3 is CASGTGGIEQYF. The CDR3 DNA follows: TGTGCCAGCGGGACGGGCGGTATCGAGCAGTACTTC. This chain connects TRBV12-3 or TRBV12-4 to TRBJ2-7, with D tentatively TRBD1 or TRBD2 (5 bases each). The V end lost 8 bases, the J end lost 6 bases, and 14 bases lay between the germline ends. This CDR3 contains 12 residues.

In this sample, this clone turned up once. This chain links TRBV30 with TRBJ2-5; 7 positions agree with TRBD2. CDR1 is GTSNPN, CDR2 SVGIG, per germline (reference sequence). There are 16 residues in the CDR3. Losses at the gene ends were 2 bases for V and 1 base for J; bases not matched to a gene: 10. CDR3: CAWSLGSGGGQETQYF. Written as DNA, the CDR3 is TGTGCCTGGAGTCTCGGCTCGGGCGGGGGCCAAGAGACCCAGTACTTC. Filled out from reference TRBV30 and TRBJ2-5, the complete variable domain reads SQTIHQWPATLVQPVGSPLSLECTVEGTSNPNLYWYRQAAGRGLQLLFYSVGIGQISSEVPQNLSASRPQDRQFILSSKKLLLSDSGFYLCAWSLGSGGGQETQYFGPGTRLLVL.